This paragraph reports one TCR beta chain. No cell sorting was done before RNA was extracted from the tissue. This specimen comes from a study of tumor and adjacent non-tumor tissue in lung cancer. Overall study context: The patients, 10 men and 4 or 5 women, were about 30 to 85 with stage I to III disease.

Three rounds of nested PCR, following a modified ARM-PCR protocol, produced the TCRbeta library. MiXCR, run by TCRdb on the multiplex PCR reads, gives a single entry per CDR3 protein. The sample consists of approximately 140,000 distinct CDR3 sequences, approximately 66% of them appearing once. The V end was cut by 5 bases, the J end by 4 bases, with 15 bases between. This CDR3 contains 15 residues. The V gene's germline CDR1 is MRHNA and CDR2 SNTAGT. The clonotype was recovered from a man aged 60-69 years with small cell lung cancer. The J gene is TRBJ2-1, the V gene TRBV6-4; D is unclear. The sequencing sample was made of lung tumor tissue. Here the CDR3 DNA reads TGTGCCAGCAGTACGGACGGCCAGGCTTACAATGAGCAGTTCTTC. Amino acids: CASSTDGQAYNEQFF.